This T cell receptor (beta chain) derives from a study of graft-versus-host responses after intestinal transplantation. Processing of graft tissue released intraepithelial and lamina propria lymphocytes. Only in-frame clones appear in the TCRdb table, and some are missing; sequencing was by immunoSEQ multiplex PCR. The repertoire includes about 9,600 clones, approximately 86% of them detected once, and 4% to 6.5% sits in the top ten. This clone was found a few times. Trimming took 5 bases from V and 3 from J, leaving 14 bases between them. The germline gives CDR1 SEHNR, CDR2 FQNEAQ (reference sequence). This CDR3 spans 14 amino acids.

This TCR came from a human patient who received an intestinal transplant, so some T cells may come from the graft donor. Source: ileum tissue, taken less than 850 days after intestinal transplantation. The gene calls are TRBV7-9 and TRBJ2-7; D is uncertain. CDR3 coding DNA: TGTGCCAGCAGCCAAGAGTTAGGCCTCTACGAGCAGTACTTC. Protein sequence: CASSQELGLYEQYF. Combining the CDR3 with reference TRBV7-9 and TRBJ2-7 gives the whole variable domain DTGVSQNPRHKITKRGQNVTFRCDPISEHNRLYWYRQTLGQGPEFLTYFQNEAQLEKSRLLSDRFSAERPKGSFSTLEIQRTEQGDSAMYLCASSQELGLYEQYFGPGTRLTVT.